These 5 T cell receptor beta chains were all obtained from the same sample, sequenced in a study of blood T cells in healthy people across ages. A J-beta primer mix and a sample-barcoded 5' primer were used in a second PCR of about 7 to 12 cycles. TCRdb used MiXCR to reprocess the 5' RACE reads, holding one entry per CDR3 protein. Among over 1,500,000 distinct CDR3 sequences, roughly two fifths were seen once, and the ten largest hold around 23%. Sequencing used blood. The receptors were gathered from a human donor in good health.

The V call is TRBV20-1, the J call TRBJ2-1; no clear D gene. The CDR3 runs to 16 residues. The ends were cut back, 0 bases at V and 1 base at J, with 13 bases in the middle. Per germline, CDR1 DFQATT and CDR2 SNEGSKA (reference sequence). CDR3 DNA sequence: TGCAGTGCTAGAGATAAGCAGGCATTATCCTACAATGAGCAGTTCTTC. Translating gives CSARDKQALSYNEQFF.

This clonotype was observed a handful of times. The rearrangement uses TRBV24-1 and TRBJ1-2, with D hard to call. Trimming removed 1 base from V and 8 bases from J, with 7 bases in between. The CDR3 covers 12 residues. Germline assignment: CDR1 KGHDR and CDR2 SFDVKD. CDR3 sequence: CATSDFLSGYTF. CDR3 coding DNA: TGTGCCACCAGTGATTTCCTCTCAGGCTACACCTTC.

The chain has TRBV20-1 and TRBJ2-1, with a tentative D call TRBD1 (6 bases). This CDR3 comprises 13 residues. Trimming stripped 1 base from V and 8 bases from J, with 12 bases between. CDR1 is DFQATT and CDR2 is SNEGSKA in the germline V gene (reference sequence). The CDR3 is CSARVGAVDEQFF. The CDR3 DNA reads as TGCAGTGCTAGAGTGGGGGCGGTGGATGAGCAGTTCTTC.

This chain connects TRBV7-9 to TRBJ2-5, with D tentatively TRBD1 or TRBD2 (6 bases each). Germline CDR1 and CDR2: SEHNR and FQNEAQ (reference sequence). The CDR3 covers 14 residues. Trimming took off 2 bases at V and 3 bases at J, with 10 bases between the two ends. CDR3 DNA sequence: TGTGCCAGCAGCTTATGGGGGGCCGAAGAGACCCAGTACTTC. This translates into CASSLWGAEETQYF.

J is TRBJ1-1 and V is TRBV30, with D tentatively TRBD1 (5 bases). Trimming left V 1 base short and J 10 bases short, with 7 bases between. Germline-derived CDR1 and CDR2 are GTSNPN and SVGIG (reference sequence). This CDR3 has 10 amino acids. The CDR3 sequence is CAWSGRAAFF. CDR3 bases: TGTGCCTGGAGTGGCAGGGCAGCTTTCTTT. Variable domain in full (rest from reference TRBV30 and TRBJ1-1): SQTIHQWPATLVQPVGSPLSLECTVEGTSNPNLYWYRQAAGRGLQLLFYSVGIGQISSEVPQNLSASRPQDRQFILSSKKLLLSDSGFYLCAWSGRAAFFGQGTRLTVV.